This TCR beta chain was recorded in a study of shared clonotypes between healthy human individuals. Study-level background: CD4 naive and CD4 memory each took three plates per donor, while CD8 naive took two and CD8 memory one.

Germline V gives CDR1 SGHAT, CDR2 FQNNGV. Trimming removed 3 bases at V and 0 bases at J, with 9 bases between. This CDR3 has 14 residues. CD8 cells regarded as naive lacked CD45RO, were positively chosen for CCR7, and omitted terminally differentiated effector memory CD45RA+ cells. Generated by immunoSEQ multiplex PCR, the TCRdb table keeps only in-frame clones and is missing some. Of 600,000 or so clones detected, about 98% appear once; the ten largest clones hold 0.3%. The sample comprised naive CD8+ T cells sorted from blood. This TCR was sampled from a man aged 25-45 years in good health. This chain uses TRBV11-2 with TRBJ2-7; D is undetermined. CDR3 in DNA: TGTGCCAGCAGCTTCGTGGGTTCCTCCTACGAGCAGTACTTC. This gives the protein CASSFVGSSYEQYF. Complete variable domain (other parts from reference TRBV11-2 and TRBJ2-7): EAGVAQSPRYKIIEKRQSVAFWCNPISGHATLYWYQQILGQGPKLLIQFQNNGVVDDSQLPKDRFSAERLKGVDSTLKIQPAKLEDSAVYLCASSFVGSSYEQYFGPGTRLTVT.